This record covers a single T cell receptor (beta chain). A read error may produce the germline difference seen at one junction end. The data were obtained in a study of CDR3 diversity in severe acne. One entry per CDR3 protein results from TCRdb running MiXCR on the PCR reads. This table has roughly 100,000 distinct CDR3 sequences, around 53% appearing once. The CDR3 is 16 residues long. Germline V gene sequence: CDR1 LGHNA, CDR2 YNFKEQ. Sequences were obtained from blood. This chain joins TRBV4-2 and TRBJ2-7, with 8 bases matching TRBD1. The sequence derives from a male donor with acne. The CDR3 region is CASSQDLRGRTNEQYF. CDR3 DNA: TGTGCCAGCAGCCAAGATCTCAGGGGGCGCACAAACGAGCAATACTTC.